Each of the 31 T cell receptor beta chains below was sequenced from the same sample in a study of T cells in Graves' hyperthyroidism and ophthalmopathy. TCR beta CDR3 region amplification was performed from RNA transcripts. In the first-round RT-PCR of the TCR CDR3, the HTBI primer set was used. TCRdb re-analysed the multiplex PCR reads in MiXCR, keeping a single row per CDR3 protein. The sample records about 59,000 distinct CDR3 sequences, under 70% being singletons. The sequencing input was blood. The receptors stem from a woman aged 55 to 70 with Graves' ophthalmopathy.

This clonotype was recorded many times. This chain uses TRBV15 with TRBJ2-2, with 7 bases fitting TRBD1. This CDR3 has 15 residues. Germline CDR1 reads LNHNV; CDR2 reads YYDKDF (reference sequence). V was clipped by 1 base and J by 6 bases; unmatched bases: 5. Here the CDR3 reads CATSRGQGGPGELFF. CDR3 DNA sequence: TGTGCCACCAGCAGAGGACAGGGTGGTCCCGGGGAGCTGTTTTTT.

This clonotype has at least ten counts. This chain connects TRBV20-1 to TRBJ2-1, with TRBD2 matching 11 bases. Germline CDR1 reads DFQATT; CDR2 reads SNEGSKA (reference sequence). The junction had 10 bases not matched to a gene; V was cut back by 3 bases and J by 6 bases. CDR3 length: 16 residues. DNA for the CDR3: TGCAGTGCTAGGGTGTTCCTTAGCGGGAGGGGCAATGAGCAGTTCTTC. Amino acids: CSARVFLSGRGNEQFF.

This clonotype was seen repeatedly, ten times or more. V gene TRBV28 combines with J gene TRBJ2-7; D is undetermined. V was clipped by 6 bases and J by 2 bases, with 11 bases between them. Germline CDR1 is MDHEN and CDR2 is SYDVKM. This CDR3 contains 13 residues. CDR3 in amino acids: CASSFERTYEQYF. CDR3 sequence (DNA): TGTGCCAGCAGCTTTGAACGCACCTACGAGCAGTACTTC.

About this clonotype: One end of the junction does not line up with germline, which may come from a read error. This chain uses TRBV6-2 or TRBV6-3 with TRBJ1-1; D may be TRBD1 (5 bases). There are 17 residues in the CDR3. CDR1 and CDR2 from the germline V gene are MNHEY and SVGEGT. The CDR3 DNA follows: TGTGCCAGCAGTCCCTCGGCGGCAGGGCGATTGAACACTCAAGCTTTCTTT. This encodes CASSPSAAGRLNTQAFF.

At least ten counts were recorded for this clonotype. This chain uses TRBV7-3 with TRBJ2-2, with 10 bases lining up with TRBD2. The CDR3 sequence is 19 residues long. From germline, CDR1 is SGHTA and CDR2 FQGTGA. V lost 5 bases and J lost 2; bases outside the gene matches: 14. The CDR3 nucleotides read TGTGCCAGCAGCCCCCACCCCCGGACTAGCGGATTCAACACCGGGGAGCTGTTTTTT. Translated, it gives CASSPHPRTSGFNTGELFF.

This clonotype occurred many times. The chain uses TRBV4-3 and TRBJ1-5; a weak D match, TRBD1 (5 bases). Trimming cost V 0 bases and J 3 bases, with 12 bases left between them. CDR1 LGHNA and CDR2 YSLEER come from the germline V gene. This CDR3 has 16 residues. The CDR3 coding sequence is TGCGCCAGCAGCCAAGAGCAGGGCGGACTCAATCAGCCCCAGCATTTT. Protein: CASSQEQGGLNQPQHF.

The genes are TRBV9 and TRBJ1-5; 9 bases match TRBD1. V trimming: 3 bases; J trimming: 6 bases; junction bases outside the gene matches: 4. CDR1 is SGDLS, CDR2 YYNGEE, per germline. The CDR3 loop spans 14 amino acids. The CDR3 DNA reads TGTGCCAGCAGCGCCGGGACAGGGAGTCAGCCCCAGCATTTT. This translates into CASSAGTGSQPQHF. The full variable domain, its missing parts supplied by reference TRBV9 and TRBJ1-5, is DSGVTQTPKHLITATGQRVTLRCSPRSGDLSVYWYQQSLDQGLQFLIQYYNGEERAKGNILERFSAQQFPDLHSELNLSSLELGDSALYFCASSAGTGSQPQHFGDGTRLSIL.

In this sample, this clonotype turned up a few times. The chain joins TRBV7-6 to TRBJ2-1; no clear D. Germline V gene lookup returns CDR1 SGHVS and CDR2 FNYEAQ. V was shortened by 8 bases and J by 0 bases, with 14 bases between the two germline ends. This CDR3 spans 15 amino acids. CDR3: CASPFPLCSYNEQFF. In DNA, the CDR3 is TGTGCCAGCCCCTTCCCACTGTGCTCCTACAATGAGCAGTTCTTC.

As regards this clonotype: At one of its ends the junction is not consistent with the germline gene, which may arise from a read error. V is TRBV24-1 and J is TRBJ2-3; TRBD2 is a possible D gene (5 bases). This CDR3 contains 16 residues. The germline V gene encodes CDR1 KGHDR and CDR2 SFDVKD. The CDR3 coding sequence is TGTGCCACCAGTGATTTAGGCGGGTCGGGCACGGATACGCAGTATTTT. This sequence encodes CATSDLGGSGTDTQYF.

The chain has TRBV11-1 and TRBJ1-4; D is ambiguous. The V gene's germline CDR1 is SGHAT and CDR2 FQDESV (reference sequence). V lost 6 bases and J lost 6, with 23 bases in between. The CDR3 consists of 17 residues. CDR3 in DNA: TGTGCCAGCAGTTTATCGCCCGGACCGAATACTCATGAAAAACTGTTTTTT. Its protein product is CASSLSPGPNTHEKLFF.

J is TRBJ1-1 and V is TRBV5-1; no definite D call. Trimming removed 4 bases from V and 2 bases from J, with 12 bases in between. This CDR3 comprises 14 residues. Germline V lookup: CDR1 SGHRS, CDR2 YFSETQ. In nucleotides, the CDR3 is TGCGCCAGCAGCCCCGGGCCACACAACACTGAAGCTTTCTTT. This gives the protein CASSPGPHNTEAFF.

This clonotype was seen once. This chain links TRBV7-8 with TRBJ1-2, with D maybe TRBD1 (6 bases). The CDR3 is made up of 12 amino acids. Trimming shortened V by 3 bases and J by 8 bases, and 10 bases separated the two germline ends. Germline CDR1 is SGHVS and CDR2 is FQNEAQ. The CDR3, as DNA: TGTGCCAGCAGCTTCGGGGGCGCGGGCTACACCTTC. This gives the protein CASSFGGAGYTF. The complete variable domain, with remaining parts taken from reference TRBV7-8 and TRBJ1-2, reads GAGVSQSPRYKVAKRGQDVALRCDPISGHVSLFWYQQALGQGPEFLTYFQNEAQLDKSGLPSDRFFAERPEGSVSTLKIQRTQQEDSAVYLCASSFGGAGYTFGSGTRLTVV.

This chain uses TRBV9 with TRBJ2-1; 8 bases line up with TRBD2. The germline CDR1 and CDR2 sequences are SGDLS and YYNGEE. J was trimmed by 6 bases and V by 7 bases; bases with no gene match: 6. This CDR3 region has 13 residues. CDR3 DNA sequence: TGTGCCAGCGCTCCGGGGGGGAGCAATGAGCAGTTCTTC. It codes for CASAPGGSNEQFF. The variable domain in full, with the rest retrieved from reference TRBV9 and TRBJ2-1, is DSGVTQTPKHLITATGQRVTLRCSPRSGDLSVYWYQQSLDQGLQFLIQYYNGEERAKGNILERFSAQQFPDLHSELNLSSLELGDSALYFCASAPGGSNEQFFGPGTRLTVL.

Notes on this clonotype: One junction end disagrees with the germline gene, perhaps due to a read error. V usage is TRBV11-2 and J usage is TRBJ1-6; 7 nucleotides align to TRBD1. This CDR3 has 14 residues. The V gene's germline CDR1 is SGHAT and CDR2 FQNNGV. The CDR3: CASSIMTGSSPHLF. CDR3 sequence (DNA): TGTGCCAGCAGCATTATGACAGGGAGTTCACCCCACCTCTTT.

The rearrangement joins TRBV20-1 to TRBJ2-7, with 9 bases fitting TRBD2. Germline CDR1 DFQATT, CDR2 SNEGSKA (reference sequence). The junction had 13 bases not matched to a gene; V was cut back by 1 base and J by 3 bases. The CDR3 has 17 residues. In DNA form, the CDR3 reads TGCAGTGCTAGAGCCCCCTCGGGACTAGCAGGAAGCTACGAGCAGTACTTC. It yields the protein CSARAPSGLAGSYEQYF.

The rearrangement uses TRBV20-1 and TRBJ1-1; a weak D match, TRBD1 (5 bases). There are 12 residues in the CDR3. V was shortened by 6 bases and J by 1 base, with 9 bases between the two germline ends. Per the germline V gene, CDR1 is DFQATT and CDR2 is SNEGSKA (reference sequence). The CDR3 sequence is CSASGGNTEAFF. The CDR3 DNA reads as TGCAGTGCATCCGGGGGGAACACTGAAGCTTTCTTT.

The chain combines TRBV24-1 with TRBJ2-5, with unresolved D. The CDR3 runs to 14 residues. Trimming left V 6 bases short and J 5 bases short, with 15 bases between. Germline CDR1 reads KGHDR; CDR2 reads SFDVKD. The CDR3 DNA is TGTGCCACCAGTTCGGCGGAACTACCGGAGACCCAGTACTTC. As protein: CATSSAELPETQYF.

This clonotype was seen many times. The CDR3 is CASSQDRGSYNEQFF. The CDR3 DNA follows: TGTGCCAGCAGCCAGGACAGGGGCTCCTACAATGAGCAGTTCTTC. This chain links TRBV11-2 with TRBJ2-1; 9 nucleotides agree with TRBD1. The junction had 2 bases not matched to a gene; V was cut back by 5 bases and J by 0 bases. The CDR3 is 15 amino acids. Germline CDR1 is SGHAT and CDR2 is FQNNGV.

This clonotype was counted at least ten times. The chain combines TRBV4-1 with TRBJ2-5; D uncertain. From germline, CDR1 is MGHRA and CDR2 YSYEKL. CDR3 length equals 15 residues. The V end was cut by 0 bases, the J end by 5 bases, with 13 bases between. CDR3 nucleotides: TGCGCCAGCAGCCAAGATTACCTCAAAAGTGAGACCCAGTACTTC. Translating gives CASSQDYLKSETQYF.

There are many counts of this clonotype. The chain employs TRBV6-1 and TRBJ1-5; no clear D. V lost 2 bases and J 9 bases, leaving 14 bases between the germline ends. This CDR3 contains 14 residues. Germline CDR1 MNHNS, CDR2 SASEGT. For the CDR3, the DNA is TGTGCCAGCAGTGAATCGTGGGGAGCAGGGCCCCAGCATTTT. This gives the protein CASSESWGAGPQHF.

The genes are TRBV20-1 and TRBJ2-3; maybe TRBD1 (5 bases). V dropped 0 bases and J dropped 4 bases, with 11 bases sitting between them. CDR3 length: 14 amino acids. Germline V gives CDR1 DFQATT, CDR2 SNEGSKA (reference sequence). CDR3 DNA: TGCAGTGCTAGAGATGACAGCCAAGCAGATACGCAGTATTTT. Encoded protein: CSARDDSQADTQYF.

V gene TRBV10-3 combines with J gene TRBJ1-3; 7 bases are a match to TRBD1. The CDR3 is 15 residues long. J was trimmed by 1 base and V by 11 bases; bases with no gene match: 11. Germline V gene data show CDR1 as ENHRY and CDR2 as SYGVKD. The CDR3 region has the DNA TGTGCCGCAGGGGGATACAGGGCTTCTGGAAACACCATATATTTT. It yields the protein CAAGGYRASGNTIYF.

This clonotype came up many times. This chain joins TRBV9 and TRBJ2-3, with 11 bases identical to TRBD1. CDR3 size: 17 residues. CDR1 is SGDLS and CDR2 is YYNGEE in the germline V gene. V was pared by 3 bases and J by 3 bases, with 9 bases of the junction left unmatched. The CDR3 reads CASSGKGQGALTDTQYF. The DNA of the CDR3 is TGTGCCAGCAGCGGGAAAGGACAGGGGGCGTTGACAGATACGCAGTATTTT.

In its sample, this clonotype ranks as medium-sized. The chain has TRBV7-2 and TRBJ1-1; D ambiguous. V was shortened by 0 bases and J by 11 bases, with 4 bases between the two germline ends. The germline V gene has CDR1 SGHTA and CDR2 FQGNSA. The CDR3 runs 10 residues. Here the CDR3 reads CASSLAYAFF. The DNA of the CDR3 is TGTGCCAGCAGCTTAGCGTACGCTTTCTTT.

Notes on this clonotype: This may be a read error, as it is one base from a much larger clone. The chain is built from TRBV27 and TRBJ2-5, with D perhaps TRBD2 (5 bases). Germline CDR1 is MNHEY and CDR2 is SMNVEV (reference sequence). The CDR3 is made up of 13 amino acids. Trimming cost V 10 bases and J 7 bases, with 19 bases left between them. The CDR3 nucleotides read TGTGCCACCAAACCAACGGGGTTTCGGACCCAGTACTTC. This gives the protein CATKPTGFRTQYF.

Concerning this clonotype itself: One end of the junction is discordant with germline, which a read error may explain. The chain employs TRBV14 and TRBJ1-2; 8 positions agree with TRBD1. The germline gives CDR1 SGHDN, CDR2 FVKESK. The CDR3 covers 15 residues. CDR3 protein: CATSQADRGPYGYIF. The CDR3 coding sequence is TGTGCCACTAGCCAAGCAGACAGGGGCCCCTATGGCTACATCTTC.

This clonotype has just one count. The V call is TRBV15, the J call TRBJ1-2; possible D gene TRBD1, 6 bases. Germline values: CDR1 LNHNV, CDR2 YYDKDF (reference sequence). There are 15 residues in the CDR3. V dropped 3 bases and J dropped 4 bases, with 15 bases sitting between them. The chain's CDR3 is CATSSGTHGLYGYTF. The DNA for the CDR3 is TGTGCCACCAGCAGCGGGACACATGGACTCTATGGCTACACCTTC. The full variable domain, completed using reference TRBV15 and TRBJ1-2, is DAMVIQNPRYQVTQFGKPVTLSCSQTLNHNVMYWYQQKSSQAPKLLFHYYDKDFNNEADTPDNFQSRRPNTSFCFLDIRSPGLGDTAMYLCATSSGTHGLYGYTFGSGTRLTVV.

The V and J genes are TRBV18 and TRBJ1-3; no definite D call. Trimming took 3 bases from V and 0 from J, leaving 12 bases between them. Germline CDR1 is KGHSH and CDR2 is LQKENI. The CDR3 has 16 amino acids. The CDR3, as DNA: TGTGCCAGCTCACCCCCGGCAGGCTACTCTGGAAACACCATATATTTT. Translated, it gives CASSPPAGYSGNTIYF. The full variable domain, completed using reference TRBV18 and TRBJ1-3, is NAGVMQNPRHLVRRRGQEARLRCSPMKGHSHVYWYRQLPEEGLKFMVYLQKENIIDESGMPKERFSAEFPKEGPSILRIQQVVRGDSAAYFCASSPPAGYSGNTIYFGEGSWLTVV.

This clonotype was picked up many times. The CDR3 DNA is TGCGCCAGCAGCTTGGAGTATTCGGGTAGGGAGCAGTACTTC. This gives the protein CASSLEYSGREQYF. The chain links TRBV5-1 to TRBJ2-7; D unresolved. Deletions cut 0 bases from V and 7 bases from J, with 14 bases between. The CDR3 is 14 residues long. In germline, CDR1 is SGHRS, CDR2 YFSETQ.

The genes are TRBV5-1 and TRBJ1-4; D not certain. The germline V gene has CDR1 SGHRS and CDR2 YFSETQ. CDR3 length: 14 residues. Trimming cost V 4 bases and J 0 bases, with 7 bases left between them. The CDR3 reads CASSPLSTNEKLFF. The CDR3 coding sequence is TGCGCCAGCAGCCCGCTCTCAACTAATGAAAAACTGTTTTTT. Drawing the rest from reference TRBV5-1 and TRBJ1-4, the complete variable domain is KAGVTQTPRYLIKTRGQQVTLSCSPISGHRSVSWYQQTPGQGLQFLFEYFSETQRNKGNFPGRFSGRQFSNSRSEMNVSTLELGDSALYLCASSPLSTNEKLFFGSGTQLSVL.

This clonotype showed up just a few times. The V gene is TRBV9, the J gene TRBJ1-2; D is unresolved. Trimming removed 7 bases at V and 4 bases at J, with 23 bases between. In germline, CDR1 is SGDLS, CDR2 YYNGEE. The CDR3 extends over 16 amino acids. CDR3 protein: CASSPPNEGRFYGYTF. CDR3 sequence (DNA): TGTGCCAGCTCACCCCCTAACGAGGGCCGATTCTATGGCTACACCTTC. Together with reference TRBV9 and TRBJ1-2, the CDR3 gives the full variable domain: DSGVTQTPKHLITATGQRVTLRCSPRSGDLSVYWYQQSLDQGLQFLIQYYNGEERAKGNILERFSAQQFPDLHSELNLSSLELGDSALYFCASSPPNEGRFYGYTFGSGTRLTVV.